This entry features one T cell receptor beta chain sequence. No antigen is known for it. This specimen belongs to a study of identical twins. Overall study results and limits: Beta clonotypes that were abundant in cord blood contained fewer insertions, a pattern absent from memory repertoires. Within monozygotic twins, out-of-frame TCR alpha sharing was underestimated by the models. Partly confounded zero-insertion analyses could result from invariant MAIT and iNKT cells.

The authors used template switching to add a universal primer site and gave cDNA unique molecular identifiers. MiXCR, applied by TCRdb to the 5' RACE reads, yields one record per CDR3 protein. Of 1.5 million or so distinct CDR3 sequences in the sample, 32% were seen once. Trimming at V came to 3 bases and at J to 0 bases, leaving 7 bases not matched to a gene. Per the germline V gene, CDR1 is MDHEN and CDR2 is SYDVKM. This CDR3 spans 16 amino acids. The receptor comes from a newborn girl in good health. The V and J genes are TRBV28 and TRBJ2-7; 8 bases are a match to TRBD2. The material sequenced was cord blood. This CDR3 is CASSFGGGGSSYEQYF. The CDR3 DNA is TGTGCCAGCAGTTTCGGGGGGGGCGGGAGCTCCTACGAGCAGTACTTC.